This TCR beta chain was sequenced for a study of blood T cell repertoires in COVID-19. After removal of 7 bases from V and 6 bases from J, the junction contained 11 bases not matched to a gene. The germline CDR1 and CDR2 sequences are SGHAT and FQDESV (reference sequence). This CDR3 is built from 14 residues. Only in-frame clones appear in the TCRdb table, and some are missing; sequencing was by immunoSEQ multiplex PCR. The top ten hold roughly 0.62% of the sample, which has 150,000 to 180,000 clones, about 85% seen once. One Seattle source followed patients from active infection through their disease course.

The chain couples TRBV11-1 to TRBJ1-2, with 7 bases fitting TRBD1. Sequencing input: peripheral blood. The clonotype was recovered from a man aged 55 to 70 with COVID-19, enrolled during active disease. The CDR3 sequence is CASNEADRSDGYTF. DNA for the CDR3: TGTGCCAGCAATGAGGCGGACAGGAGCGATGGCTACACCTTC.